The clone carrying this T cell receptor (beta chain) was recorded at least ten times. Antigen specificity is unknown. The data were obtained in a study of identical twins. The study, taken as a whole, reports: Within beta out-of-frame sequences, the excess sharing observed between twins was weaker.

V was clipped by 5 bases and J by 1 base, with 12 bases between them. Germline V gene lookup returns CDR1 MNHEY and CDR2 SMNVEV (reference sequence). The CDR3 runs 15 residues. TCRdb reprocessed the 5' RACE reads via MiXCR and lists one record per CDR3 protein. Counted here are 150,000 or so distinct CDR3 sequences, 3.5% occurring once; the ten biggest clones make up about 7.8%. Sequenced input: memory T cells sorted from blood. The receptor was isolated from a young man in good health. The chain uses TRBV27 and TRBJ2-1; D is unclear. CDR3 bases: TGTGCCAGCAGTCCGGTCGGTCGATCCTACAATGAGCAGTTCTTC. Amino acids: CASSPVGRSYNEQFF.